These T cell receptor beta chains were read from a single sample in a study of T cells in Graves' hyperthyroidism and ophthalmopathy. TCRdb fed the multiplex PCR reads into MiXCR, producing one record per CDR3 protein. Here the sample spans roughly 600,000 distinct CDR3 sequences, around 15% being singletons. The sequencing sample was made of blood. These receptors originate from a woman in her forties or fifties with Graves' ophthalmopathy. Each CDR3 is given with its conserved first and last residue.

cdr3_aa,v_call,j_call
CSVPGTGVETQYF,TRBV20-1,TRBJ2-5
CASSGRTGLTNEKLFF,TRBV7-2,TRBJ1-4
CASSMRTSGRDEQFF,TRBV19,TRBJ2-1
CASSQEVRGGSPLHF,TRBV4-3,TRBJ1-6
CASGSTLYEQYF,TRBV7-8,TRBJ2-7
CASAADPGSYEQYF,TRBV5-4,TRBJ2-7
CASSLGQKILYEQYF,TRBV11-3,TRBJ2-7
CATSREKGSSGTEAFF,TRBV15,TRBJ1-1
CASSISAAMNTEAFF,TRBV19,TRBJ1-1
CASSILSGQRILKLFF,TRBV19,TRBJ1-4
CASSYAPGPKYEQYF,TRBV11-2,TRBJ2-7
CSARVARPYVTQYF,TRBV20-1,TRBJ2-3
CATSRVAGVYNEQFF,TRBV15,TRBJ2-1
CATSRVAGMGTQYF,TRBV15,TRBJ2-5
CASSLVRDYTGELFF,TRBV7-2,TRBJ2-2
CSAALGRREGSSYNEQFF,TRBV20-1,TRBJ2-1
CASSQGGLSITDTQYF,TRBV4-2,TRBJ2-3
CASSPEVNQPQHF,TRBV18,TRBJ1-5
CSAETNVAKNIQYF,TRBV20-1,TRBJ2-4
CSAGLARGGYNEQFF,TRBV20-1,TRBJ2-1
CSVRGIKNTGELFF,TRBV29-1,TRBJ2-2
CASSLVAGGTGELFF,TRBV11-3,TRBJ2-2